This TCR beta chain appears in the sequencing data of a study of blood T cell repertoires in COVID-19. Across the study: Collection of acute and convalescent COVID-19 samples took place in the United States, Italy and Spain. Nucleic acid was either cDNA or gDNA, and it came from T cells, B-cell-depleted T cells, or PBMCs.

Study processing details: Reference gene primers were amplified, and this amplification served to estimate nucleated cell counts. The method was immunoSEQ multiplex PCR; TCRdb's version includes in-frame clones alone and lacks a portion of them. Clonal size and the V and J genes are those of that table, whereas D and trimming came from the DNA. The table records about half a million clones, approximately 83% of them present only once. This clone was recorded once. Germline V lookup: CDR1 LGHDT, CDR2 YNNKEL (reference sequence). The trim removed 5 bases at V and 4 bases at J, leaving 9 bases unmatched. The CDR3 covers 15 residues.

The genes are TRBV3-1 (or the pseudogene TRBV3-2) and TRBJ2-7; 9 positions agree with TRBD1. Specimen: peripheral blood. The sequence was obtained from a human donor in a cohort sampled during active COVID-19. The chain's CDR3 is CASSNEDRGKYEQYF. DNA of the CDR3: TGTGCCAGCAGCAACGAGGACAGGGGAAAATACGAGCAGTACTTC.